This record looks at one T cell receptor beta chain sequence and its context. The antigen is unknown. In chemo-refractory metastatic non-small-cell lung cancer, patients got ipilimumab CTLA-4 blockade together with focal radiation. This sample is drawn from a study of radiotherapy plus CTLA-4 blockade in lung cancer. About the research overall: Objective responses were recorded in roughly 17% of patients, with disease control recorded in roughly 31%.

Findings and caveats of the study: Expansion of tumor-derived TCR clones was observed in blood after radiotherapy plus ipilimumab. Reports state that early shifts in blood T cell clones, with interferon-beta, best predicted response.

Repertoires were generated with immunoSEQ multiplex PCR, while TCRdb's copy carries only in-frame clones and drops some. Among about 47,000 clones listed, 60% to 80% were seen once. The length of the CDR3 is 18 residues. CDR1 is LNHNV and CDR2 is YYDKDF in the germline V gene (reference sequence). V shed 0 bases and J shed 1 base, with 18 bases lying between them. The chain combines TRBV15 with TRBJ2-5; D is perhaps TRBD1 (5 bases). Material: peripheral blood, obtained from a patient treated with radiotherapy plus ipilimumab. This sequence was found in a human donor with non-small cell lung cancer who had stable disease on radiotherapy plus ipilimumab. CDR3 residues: CATSRDLGAFGGQETQYF. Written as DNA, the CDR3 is TGTGCCACCAGCAGAGATCTTGGGGCCTTCGGCGGCCAAGAGACCCAGTACTTC. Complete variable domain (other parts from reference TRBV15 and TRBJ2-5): DAMVIQNPRYQVTQFGKPVTLSCSQTLNHNVMYWYQQKSSQAPKLLFHYYDKDFNNEADTPDNFQSRRPNTSFCFLDIRSPGLGDTAMYLCATSRDLGAFGGQETQYFGPGTRLLVL.